The entry below gives a single TCR beta chain sequence along with its context. The entry originates in a study of blood T cell repertoires in COVID-19. Germline CDR1 reads MNHEY; CDR2 reads SMNVEV (reference sequence). The CDR3 has 13 residues. Trimming took off 2 bases at V and 6 bases at J, with 8 bases between the two ends. The table came from immunoSEQ multiplex PCR; TCRdb's copy has only in-frame clones and leaves some out. The sample contains about 260,000 clones, more than 85% of which appear only once. This receptor was taken from a woman aged 60-70 years with COVID-19, enrolled during active disease. The chain links TRBV27 to TRBJ1-5; D is possibly TRBD1 (6 bases). Sequencing used peripheral blood. The CDR3 spells CASSLRGFQPQHF. The CDR3 nucleotides read TGTGCCAGCAGTTTAAGGGGGTTTCAGCCCCAGCATTTT.